One T cell receptor (beta chain) is described in this entry. Its specificity is unknown. This specimen comes from a study of cytotoxic CD8 clonotypes in ibrutinib-treated CLL. At the level of the study: Enrolment comprised about 10 relapsed/refractory and over 14 treatment-naive patients; fewer than 18 were IGHV unmutated.

Assay: immunoSEQ multiplex PCR; the TCRdb copy retains only in-frame clones and omits some. Here the sample spans tens of thousands of clones, 65% to 75% being singletons. V was trimmed by 7 bases and J by 4 bases, leaving 17 bases between them. CDR1 SGHRS and CDR2 YFSETQ come from the germline V gene. The CDR3 covers 14 residues. Broader study findings: The study found baseline clonality above age-matched healthy donors, tracking circulating CD8+ T-cell counts.

The receptor was isolated from a human donor with chronic lymphocytic leukemia. The chain links TRBV5-1 to TRBJ1-1, with a weak D call TRBD1 (5 bases). Sequencing was performed on PBMCs, taken at disease progression, from a patient treated with ibrutinib. The CDR3, as DNA: TGCGCCAGCTCCGACTCTGCAGGGACCACTGAAGCTTTCTTT. This gives the protein CASSDSAGTTEAFF.